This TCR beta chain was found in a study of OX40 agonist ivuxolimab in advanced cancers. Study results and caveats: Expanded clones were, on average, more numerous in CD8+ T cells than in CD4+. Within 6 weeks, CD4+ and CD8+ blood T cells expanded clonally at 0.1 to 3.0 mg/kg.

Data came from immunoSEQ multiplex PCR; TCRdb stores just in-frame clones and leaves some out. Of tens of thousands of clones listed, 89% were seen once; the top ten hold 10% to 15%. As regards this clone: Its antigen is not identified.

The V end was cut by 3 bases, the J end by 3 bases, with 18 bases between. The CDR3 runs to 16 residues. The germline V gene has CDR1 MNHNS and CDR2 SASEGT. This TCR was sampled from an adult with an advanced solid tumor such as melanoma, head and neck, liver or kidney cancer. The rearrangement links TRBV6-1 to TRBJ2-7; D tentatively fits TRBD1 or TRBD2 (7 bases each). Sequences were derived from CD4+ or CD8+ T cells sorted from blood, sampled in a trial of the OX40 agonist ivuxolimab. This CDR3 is CASSDGDQGDYYEQYV. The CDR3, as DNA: TGTGCCAGCAGTGATGGGGACCAGGGGGACTACTACGAGCAGTACGTC.